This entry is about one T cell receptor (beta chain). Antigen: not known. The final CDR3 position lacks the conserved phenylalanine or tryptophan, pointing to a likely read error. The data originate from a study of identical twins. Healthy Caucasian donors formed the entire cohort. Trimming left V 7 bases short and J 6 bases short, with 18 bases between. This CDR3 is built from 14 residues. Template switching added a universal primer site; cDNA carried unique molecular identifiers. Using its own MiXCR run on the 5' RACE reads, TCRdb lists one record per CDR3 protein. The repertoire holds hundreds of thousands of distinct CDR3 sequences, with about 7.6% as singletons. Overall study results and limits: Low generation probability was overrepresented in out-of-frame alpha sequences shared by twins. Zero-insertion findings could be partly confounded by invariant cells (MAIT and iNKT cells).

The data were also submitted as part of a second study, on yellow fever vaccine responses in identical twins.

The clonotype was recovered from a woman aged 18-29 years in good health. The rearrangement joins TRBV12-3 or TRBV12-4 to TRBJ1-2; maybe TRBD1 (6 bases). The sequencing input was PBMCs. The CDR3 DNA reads TGTGCCAGCACCCGGTCGTCAGGGGCCGATGGCTACACCTAC. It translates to CASTRSSGADGYTY.